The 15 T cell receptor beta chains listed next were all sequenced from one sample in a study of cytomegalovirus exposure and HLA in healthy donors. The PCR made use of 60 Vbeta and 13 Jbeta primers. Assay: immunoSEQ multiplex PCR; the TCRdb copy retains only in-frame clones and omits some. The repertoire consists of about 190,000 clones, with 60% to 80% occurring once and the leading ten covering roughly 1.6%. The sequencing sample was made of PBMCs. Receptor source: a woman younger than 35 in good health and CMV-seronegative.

CDR3 region: CASSRDRGQETQYF. The DNA for the CDR3 is TGCGCCAGCAGCCGGGACAGGGGGCAGGAGACCCAGTACTTC. This chain uses TRBV5-1 with TRBJ2-5; 12 bases align to TRBD1. The V and J ends lost 4 bases and 5 bases, in that order; junction bases with no gene match: 3. The CDR3 runs to 14 residues. The germline CDR1 and CDR2 sequences are SGHRS and YFSETQ.

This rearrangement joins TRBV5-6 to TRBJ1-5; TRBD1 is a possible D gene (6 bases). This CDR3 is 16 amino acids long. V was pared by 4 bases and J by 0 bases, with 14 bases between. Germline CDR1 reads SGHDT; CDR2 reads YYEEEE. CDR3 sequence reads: CASSAGGPYSNQPQHF. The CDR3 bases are TGTGCCAGCAGCGCCGGGGGGCCGTATAGCAATCAGCCCCAGCATTTT.

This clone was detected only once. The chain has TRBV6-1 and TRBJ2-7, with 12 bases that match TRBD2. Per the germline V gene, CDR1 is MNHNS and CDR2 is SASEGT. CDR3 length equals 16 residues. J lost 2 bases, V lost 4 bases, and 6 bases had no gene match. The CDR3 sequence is CASSGATSGSPYEQYF. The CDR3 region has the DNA TGTGCCAGCAGTGGAGCGACTAGCGGGAGCCCCTACGAGCAGTACTTC.

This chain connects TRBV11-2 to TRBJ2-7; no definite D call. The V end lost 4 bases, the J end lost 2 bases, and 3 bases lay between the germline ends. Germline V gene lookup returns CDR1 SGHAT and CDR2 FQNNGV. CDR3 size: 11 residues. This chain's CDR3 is CASSSAYEQYF. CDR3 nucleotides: TGTGCCAGCAGCTCCGCCTACGAGCAGTACTTC.

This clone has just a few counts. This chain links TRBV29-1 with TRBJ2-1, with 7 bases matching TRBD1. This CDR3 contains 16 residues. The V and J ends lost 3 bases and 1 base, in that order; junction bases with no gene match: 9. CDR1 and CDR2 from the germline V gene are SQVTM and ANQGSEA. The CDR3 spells CSVEAKDRESYNEQFF. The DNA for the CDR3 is TGCAGCGTTGAGGCCAAAGACAGGGAATCCTACAATGAGCAGTTCTTC.

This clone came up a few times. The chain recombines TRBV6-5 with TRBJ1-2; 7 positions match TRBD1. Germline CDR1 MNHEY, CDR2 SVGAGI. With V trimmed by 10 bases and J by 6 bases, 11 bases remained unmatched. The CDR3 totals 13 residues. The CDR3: CATRAGDRDGYTF. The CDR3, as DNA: TGTGCCACTCGGGCCGGGGACAGAGATGGCTACACCTTC.

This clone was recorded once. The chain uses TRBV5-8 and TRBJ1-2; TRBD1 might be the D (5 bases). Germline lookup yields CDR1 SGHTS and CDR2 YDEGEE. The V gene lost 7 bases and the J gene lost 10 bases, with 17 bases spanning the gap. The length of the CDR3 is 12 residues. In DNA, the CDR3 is TGTGCCAGCCCCCCAGGGTCCTATTTCTACACCTTC. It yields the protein CASPPGSYFYTF.

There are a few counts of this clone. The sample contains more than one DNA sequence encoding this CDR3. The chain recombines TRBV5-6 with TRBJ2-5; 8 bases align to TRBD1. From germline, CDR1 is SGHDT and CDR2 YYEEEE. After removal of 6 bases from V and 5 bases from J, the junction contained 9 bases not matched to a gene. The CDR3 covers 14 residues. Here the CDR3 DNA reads TGTGCCAGCACCTTTAAACAGGGGGATGAGACCCAGTACTTC. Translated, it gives CASTFKQGDETQYF.

The CDR3 DNA follows: TGTGCCACCAGCAGAGATCGGACAGCTAATCAGCCCCAGCATTTT. It yields the protein CATSRDRTANQPQHF. J is TRBJ1-5 and V is TRBV15, with D possibly matching TRBD1 (6 bases). From germline, CDR1 is LNHNV and CDR2 YYDKDF (reference sequence). V was trimmed by 0 bases and J by 4 bases, leaving 10 bases between them. The length of the CDR3 is 15 residues. Complete variable domain (other parts from reference TRBV15 and TRBJ1-5): DAMVIQNPRYQVTQFGKPVTLSCSQTLNHNVMYWYQQKSSQAPKLLFHYYDKDFNNEADTPDNFQSRRPNTSFCFLDIRSPGLGDTAMYLCATSRDRTANQPQHFGDGTRLSIL.

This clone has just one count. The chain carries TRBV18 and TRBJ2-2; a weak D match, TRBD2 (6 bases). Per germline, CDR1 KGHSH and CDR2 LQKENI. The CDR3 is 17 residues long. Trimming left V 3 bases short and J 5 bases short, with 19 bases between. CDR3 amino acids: CASSPTGALGITGELFF. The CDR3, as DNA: TGTGCCAGCTCACCTACGGGAGCGCTAGGAATAACCGGGGAGCTGTTTTTT.

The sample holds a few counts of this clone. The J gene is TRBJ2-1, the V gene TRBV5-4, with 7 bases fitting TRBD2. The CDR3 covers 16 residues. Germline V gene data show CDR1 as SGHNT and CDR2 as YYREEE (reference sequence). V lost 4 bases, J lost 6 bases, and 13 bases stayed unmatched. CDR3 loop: CASSPGTNYVPNEQFF. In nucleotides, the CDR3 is TGTGCCAGCAGCCCCGGGACTAACTACGTCCCCAATGAGCAGTTCTTC.

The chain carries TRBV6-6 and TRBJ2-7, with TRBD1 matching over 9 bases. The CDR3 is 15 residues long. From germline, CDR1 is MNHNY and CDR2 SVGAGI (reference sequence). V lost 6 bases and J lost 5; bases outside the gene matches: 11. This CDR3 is CASSPEVQGAHEQYF. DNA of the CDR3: TGTGCCAGCAGCCCTGAAGTACAGGGGGCCCACGAGCAGTACTTC.

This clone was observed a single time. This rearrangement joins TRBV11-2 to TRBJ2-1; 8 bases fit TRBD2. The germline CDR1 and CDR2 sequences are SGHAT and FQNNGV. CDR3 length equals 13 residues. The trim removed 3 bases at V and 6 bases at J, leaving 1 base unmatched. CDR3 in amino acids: CASSFGGANEQFF. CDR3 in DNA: TGTGCCAGCAGCTTCGGGGGGGCCAATGAGCAGTTCTTC.

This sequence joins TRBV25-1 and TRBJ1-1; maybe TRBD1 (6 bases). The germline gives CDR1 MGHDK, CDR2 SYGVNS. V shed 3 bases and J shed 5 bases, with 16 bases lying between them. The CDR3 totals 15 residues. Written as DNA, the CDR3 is TGTGCCAGCAGTGATCCTGGCAGGGGAGGGACTGAAGCTTTCTTT. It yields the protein CASSDPGRGGTEAFF.

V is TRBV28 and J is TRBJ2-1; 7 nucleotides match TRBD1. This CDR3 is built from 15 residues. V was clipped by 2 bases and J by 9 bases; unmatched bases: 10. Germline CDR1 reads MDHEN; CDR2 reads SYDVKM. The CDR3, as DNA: TGTGCCAGCAGTTTAGGGCCAGGGGGTGTAAGTGAGCAGTTCTTC. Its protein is CASSLGPGGVSEQFF.